Below, 3 T cell receptor beta chains from the same sample are listed, as sequenced in a study of beta chain features in type 1 diabetes. Expressed TCRB transcripts were sequenced because the entire RNA isolate underwent reverse transcription. Method: immunoSEQ multiplex PCR; TCRdb's copy keeps in-frame clones and lacks some. The sample shows around 250,000 clones, 68% of them seen only once. Sample: naive CD4+ T cells from blood. These receptor sequences come from a young man in good health.

The chain combines TRBV15 with TRBJ2-3, with 11 bases fitting TRBD2. Germline V gene data show CDR1 as LNHNV and CDR2 as YYDKDF (reference sequence). The ends lost 1 base at V and 3 bases at J; junction bases unmatched: 3. The CDR3 consists of 16 residues. The CDR3 sequence: CATSRARLAGTDTQYF. CDR3 in DNA: TGTGCCACCAGCAGAGCGAGACTAGCGGGAACAGATACGCAGTATTTT.

V is TRBV7-2 and J is TRBJ2-3, with TRBD2 matching 8 bases. Germline trimming cut 3 bases from V and 9 bases from J; bases unmatched to any gene: 2. Germline V gene data show CDR1 as SGHTA and CDR2 as FQGNSA. The length of the CDR3 is 12 residues. This CDR3 reads CASSLTSDTQYF. The CDR3 region has the DNA TGTGCCAGCAGCTTGACTAGCGACACGCAGTATTTT.

In its sample, this clone was seen a few times. The rearrangement links TRBV10-3 to TRBJ2-1; 7 positions match TRBD2. V gave up 3 bases and J gave up 6 bases; unmatched junction bases: 14. CDR1 and CDR2 (germline): ENHRY, SYGVKD. The CDR3 totals 17 residues. The CDR3 loop is CAISDGLAVRSLNEQFF. DNA of the CDR3: TGTGCCATCAGTGATGGTCTAGCGGTCAGGTCCCTCAATGAGCAGTTCTTC.